These T cell receptor beta chains were read from a single sample in a study of T-cell memory formation after mild COVID-19. TCRdb re-analysed the 5' RACE reads in MiXCR, keeping a single row per CDR3 protein. The sample holds 400,000 or so distinct CDR3 sequences, around 20% seen once. Sequences were obtained from PBMCs or a T cell subset sorted from them (not recorded which). Receptors were obtained from an adult woman who had mild COVID-19 (a few samples of this study predate the infection). Cell type and time point are not known. Each CDR3 is given with its conserved first and last residue. D genes are given only for firm matches. Only some rows state a clone size, as once, few, many or a class for expanded clones.

d_gene	v_gene	j_gene	abundance	CDR3nt	CDR3aa
-	TRBV20-1	TRBJ2-7	-	TGCAGTGCTCTGACAGACCTGTTATCCTCCTACGAGCAGTACTTC	CSALTDLLSSYEQYF
-	TRBV20-1	TRBJ1-1	-	TGCAGTGTCCGGACAGTTCACCTTCAGACGAACACTGAAGCTTTCTTT	CSVRTVHLQTNTEAFF
-	TRBV6-5	TRBJ2-7	-	TGTGCCAGCACCGACCGACCAGCGGACCGTCGGTACGAGCAGTACTTC	CASTDRPADRRYEQYF
TRBD1	TRBV28	TRBJ2-7	few	TGTGCCAGCCTATCCCGGTCCGGGACAGGCTTCCTGGAGCAGTACTTC	CASLSRSGTGFLEQYF
-	TRBV3-1	TRBJ2-3	-	TGTGCCAGCAGCCAAGGAATCACTACAGGGCCCAGCACAGATACGCAGTATTTT	CASSQGITTGPSTDTQYF
-	TRBV5-4	TRBJ2-5	few	TGTGCCAGCAGCTTGGCCCAGTACCAAGAGACCCAGTACTTC	CASSLAQYQETQYF
-	TRBV7-9	TRBJ2-6	-	TGTGCCAGCAGCTTAGTAGGTGGAATCTCTGGGGCCAACGTCCTGACTTTC	CASSLVGGISGANVLTF
TRBD1	TRBV10-3	TRBJ2-1	many	TGTGCCACGATAGACAGGGTAGGATCCTACAATGAGCAGTTCTTC	CATIDRVGSYNEQFF
-	TRBV5-5	TRBJ2-1	few	TGTGCCAGCACCGTTGTAACCCTTTTTGAGCAGTTCTTC	CASTVVTLFEQFF
-	TRBV24-1	TRBJ2-5	-	TGTGCCACCAGTGATTTGCACGCTAGCCGTGGAGAGACCCAGTACTTC	CATSDLHASRGETQYF
-	TRBV12-3/TRBV12-4	TRBJ2-2	few	TGTGCCAGCATACTCGGGAGGGAGCTGTTTTTT	CASILGRELFF
TRBD1	TRBV28	TRBJ2-7	-	TGTGCCAGCAGTTTAACCCCATCGACAGGGATAAACGAGCAGTACTTC	CASSLTPSTGINEQYF
-	TRBV4-2	TRBJ1-1	many	TGTGCCAGCAGCCGAACACCGAACACTGAAGCTTTCTTT	CASSRTPNTEAFF
-	TRBV12-3/TRBV12-4	TRBJ1-1	few	TGTGCCAGCAGTTTAGTTCCAGGGAGCACTGAAGCTTTCTTT	CASSLVPGSTEAFF
TRBD2	TRBV25-1	TRBJ2-3	-	TGTGCCAGCATGACTAGCGGGAGGGGTGGTACAGATACGCAGTATTTT	CASMTSGRGGTDTQYF
-	TRBV30	TRBJ1-2	-	TGTGCCTGGGCCGGACCGGGGGGCTACACCTTC	CAWAGPGGYTF
-	TRBV12-3/TRBV12-4	TRBJ1-1	few	TGTGCCAGCAGTCGAGGACACGGTGGCACTGAAGCTTTCTTT	CASSRGHGGTEAFF